The entry below gives a single T cell receptor (beta chain) sequence along with its context. TCRdb's copy holds only in-frame clones and misses some; the assay was immunoSEQ multiplex PCR. The sample lists about 8,200 clones, approximately 30% occurring once. The CDR3 extends over 18 amino acids. V was pared by 0 bases and J by 5 bases, with 16 bases of the junction left unmatched. Germline V gene lookup returns CDR1 SGHKS and CDR2 YYEKEE (reference sequence). This record belongs to a study of graft-versus-host responses after intestinal transplantation. The material sequenced was alloreactive CD4+ T cells from a mixed lymphocyte reaction culture, taken before intestinal transplant. The subset: CFSE-low proliferating T cells sorted from roughly 6-day pre-transplant mixed lymphocyte reaction (GvH or HvG direction). This TCR was recovered from a human patient who received an intestinal transplant. The chain links TRBV5-5 to TRBJ2-5, with 7 bases fitting TRBD2. CDR3 amino acids: CASSLVWLSDGRWETQYF. Here the CDR3 DNA reads TGTGCCAGCAGCTTGGTTTGGTTATCGGACGGGAGGTGGGAGACCCAGTACTTC.